The present T cell receptor (beta chain) was sequenced within a study of cytomegalovirus exposure and HLA in healthy donors. Regarding the study as a whole: With further analysis later on, most CMV-associated TCR beta chains appeared HLA-restricted.

PCR employed 60 Vbeta and 13 Jbeta primers. Profiled with immunoSEQ multiplex PCR; TCRdb holds only in-frame clones, not every one. Counted here are approximately 95,000 clones, around four fifths occurring once; the ten biggest clones make up 4.1%. A remark on this clone: As yet, its antigen is unknown.

Germline trimming cut 2 bases from V and 2 bases from J; bases unmatched to any gene: 2. This CDR3 is 14 amino acids long. Germline assignment: CDR1 MNHEY and CDR2 SMNVEV (reference sequence). Sequencing input: PBMCs. This clonotype originated in a woman aged 40 to 50 in good health and CMV-seropositive. This rearrangement joins TRBV27 to TRBJ1-2; TRBD1 matches 7 bases. The CDR3 DNA is TGTGCCAGCAGTTTAAGGACAGGCAACTATGGCTACACCTTC. Translation: CASSLRTGNYGYTF.